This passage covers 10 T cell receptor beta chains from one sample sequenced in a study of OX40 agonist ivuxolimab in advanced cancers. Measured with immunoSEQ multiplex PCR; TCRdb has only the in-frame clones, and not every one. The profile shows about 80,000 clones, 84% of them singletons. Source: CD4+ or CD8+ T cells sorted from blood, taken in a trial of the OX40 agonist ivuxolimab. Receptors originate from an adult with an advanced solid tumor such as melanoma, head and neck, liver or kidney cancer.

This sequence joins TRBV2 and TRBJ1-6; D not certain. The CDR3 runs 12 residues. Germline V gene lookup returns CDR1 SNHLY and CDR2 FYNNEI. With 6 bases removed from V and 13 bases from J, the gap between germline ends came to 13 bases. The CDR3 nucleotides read TGTGCCAGCAGCCCTCCCTTCGGTCCCCTCCACTTT. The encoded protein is CASSPPFGPLHF.

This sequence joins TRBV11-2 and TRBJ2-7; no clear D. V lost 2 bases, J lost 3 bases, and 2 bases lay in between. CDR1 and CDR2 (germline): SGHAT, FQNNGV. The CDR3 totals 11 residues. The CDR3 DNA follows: TGTGCCAGCAGCTTACACTACGAGCAGTACTTC. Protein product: CASSLHYEQYF.

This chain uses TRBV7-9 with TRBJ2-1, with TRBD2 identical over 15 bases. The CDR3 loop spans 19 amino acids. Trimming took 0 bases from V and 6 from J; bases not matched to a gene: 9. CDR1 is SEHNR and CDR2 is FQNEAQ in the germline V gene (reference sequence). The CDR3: CASSLAPSGLAGGPNEQFF. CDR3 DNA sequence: TGTGCCAGCAGCTTAGCGCCATCAGGACTAGCGGGAGGGCCCAATGAGCAGTTCTTC.

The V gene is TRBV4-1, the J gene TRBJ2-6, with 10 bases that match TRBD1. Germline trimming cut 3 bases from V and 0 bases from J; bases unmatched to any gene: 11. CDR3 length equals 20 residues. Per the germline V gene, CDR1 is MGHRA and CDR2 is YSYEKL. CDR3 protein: CASSQYPSGTGDSGANVLTF. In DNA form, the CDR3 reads TGCGCCAGCAGCCAGTATCCTTCCGGGACAGGGGACTCTGGGGCCAACGTCCTGACTTTC.

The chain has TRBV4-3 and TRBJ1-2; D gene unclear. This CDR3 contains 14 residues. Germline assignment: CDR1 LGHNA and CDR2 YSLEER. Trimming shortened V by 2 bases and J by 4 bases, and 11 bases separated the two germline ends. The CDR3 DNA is TGCGCCAGCAGCCAATCAGTTAGGCCCTATGGCTACACCTTC. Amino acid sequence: CASSQSVRPYGYTF.

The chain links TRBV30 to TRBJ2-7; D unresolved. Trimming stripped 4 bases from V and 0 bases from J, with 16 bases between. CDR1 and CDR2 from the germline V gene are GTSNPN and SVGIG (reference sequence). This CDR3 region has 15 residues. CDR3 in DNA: TGTGCCTGGACCCCCGGTGTAGGCCGCTCCTACGAGCAGTACTTC. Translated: CAWTPGVGRSYEQYF.

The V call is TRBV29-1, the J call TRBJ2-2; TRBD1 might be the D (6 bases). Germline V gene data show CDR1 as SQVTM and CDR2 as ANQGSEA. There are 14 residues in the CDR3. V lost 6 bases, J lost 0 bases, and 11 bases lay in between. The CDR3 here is CSVGGLANTGELFF. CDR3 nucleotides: TGCAGCGTAGGGGGTCTGGCGAACACCGGGGAGCTGTTTTTT.

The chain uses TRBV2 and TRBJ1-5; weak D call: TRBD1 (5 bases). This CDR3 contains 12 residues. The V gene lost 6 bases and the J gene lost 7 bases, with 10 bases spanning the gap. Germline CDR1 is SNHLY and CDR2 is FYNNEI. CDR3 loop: CASRGDEQPQHF. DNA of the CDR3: TGTGCCAGCAGAGGGGACGAGCAGCCCCAGCATTTT.

The CDR3 DNA follows: TGTGCCAGCAGCGGGAATACGGGGGGAGCCTACGAGCAGTACTTC. This codes for CASSGNTGGAYEQYF. The V and J genes are TRBV9 and TRBJ2-7, with TRBD2 matching 7 bases. The V gene end was trimmed by 3 bases and the J gene end by 2 bases; junction bases not matched to a gene: 8. CDR3 length: 15 amino acids. Germline V gene sequence: CDR1 SGDLS, CDR2 YYNGEE.

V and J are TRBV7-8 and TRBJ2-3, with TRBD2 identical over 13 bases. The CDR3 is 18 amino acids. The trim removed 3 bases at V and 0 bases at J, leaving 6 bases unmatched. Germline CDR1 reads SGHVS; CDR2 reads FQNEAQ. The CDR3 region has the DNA TGTGCCAGCAGCTTGAGACTAGCGGGGGGTTATAGCACAGATACGCAGTATTTT. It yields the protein CASSLRLAGGYSTDTQYF. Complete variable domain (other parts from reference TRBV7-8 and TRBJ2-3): GAGVSQSPRYKVAKRGQDVALRCDPISGHVSLFWYQQALGQGPEFLTYFQNEAQLDKSGLPSDRFFAERPEGSVSTLKIQRTQQEDSAVYLCASSLRLAGGYSTDTQYFGPGTRLTVL.